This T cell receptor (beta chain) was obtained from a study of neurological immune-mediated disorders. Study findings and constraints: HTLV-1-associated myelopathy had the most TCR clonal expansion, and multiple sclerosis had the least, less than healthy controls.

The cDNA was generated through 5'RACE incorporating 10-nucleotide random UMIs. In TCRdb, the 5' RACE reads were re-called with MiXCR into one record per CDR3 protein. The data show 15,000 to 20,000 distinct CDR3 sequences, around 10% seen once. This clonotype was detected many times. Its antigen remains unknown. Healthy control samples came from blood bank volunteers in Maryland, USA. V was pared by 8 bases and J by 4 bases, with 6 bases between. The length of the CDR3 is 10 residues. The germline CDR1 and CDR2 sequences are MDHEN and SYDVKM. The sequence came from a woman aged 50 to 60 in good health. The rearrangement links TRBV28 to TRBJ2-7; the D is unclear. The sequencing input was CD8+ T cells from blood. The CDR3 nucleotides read TGTGCCAGCGGGATATACGAGCAGTACTTC. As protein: CASGIYEQYF.